A single sample is the source of the 21 T cell receptor beta chains below, sequenced in a study of CD8+ T cells in alopecia areata (dated 2018 in TCRdb). The method behind the library was the immunoSEQ multiplex PCR assay. RNA was extracted from all samples and reverse transcribed into cDNA, which served as template for TCR sequencing. Entries here come from immuneACCESS through TCRdb and include only in-frame sequences with V and J called. Some clones fail to appear in such tables; in the studies checked, an unresolved V gene covers under half of the shortfall, and the cause of the remainder is unknown. The sample records about 110,000 clones, approximately 50% of which are singletons. Around 25% of the sample is held by the ten biggest clonotypes. Source material: NKG2D-low CD8+ T cells sorted from blood. What this sample's cell subset or site label stands for: sorted CD8+ NKG2D-low blood T cells. The origin of the receptors is a human donor with alopecia areata.

This rearrangement joins TRBV6-1 to TRBJ2-5, with 14 bases that match TRBD2. J was trimmed by 4 bases and V by 4 bases; bases with no gene match: 5. The CDR3 spans 16 residues. Looked up from germline, CDR1 is MNHNS and CDR2 is SASEGT. CDR3 DNA sequence: TGTGCCAGCAGTGGGGCGACTAGCGGGAGGGCAGAGACCCAGTACTTC. This sequence encodes CASSGATSGRAETQYF.

This clone has a handful of counts. The chain recombines TRBV18 with TRBJ1-2; D gene uncertain. CDR1 is KGHSH and CDR2 is LQKENI in the germline V gene. Trimming removed 0 bases at V and 8 bases at J, with 22 bases between. CDR3 length: 17 amino acids. The CDR3 nucleotides are TGTGCCAGCTCACCACCATTGGGGTTTTATCCAATGGGCGGCTACACCTTC. Translation gives CASSPPLGFYPMGGYTF.

The chain links TRBV28 to TRBJ2-7; TRBD2 is a possible D gene (5 bases). V lost 3 bases to trimming and J lost 5 bases, with 11 bases between them. The germline CDR1 and CDR2 sequences are MDHEN and SYDVKM. The CDR3 spans 13 residues. CDR3 DNA: TGTGCCAGCAGTTTGGGAGCACCCGACGAGCAGTACTTC. Protein sequence: CASSLGAPDEQYF.

The V call is TRBV13, the J call TRBJ2-5; D is possibly TRBD1 (5 bases). Germline loops: CDR1 PRHDT, CDR2 FYEKMQ (reference sequence). This CDR3 contains 16 residues. Deletions cut 5 bases from V and 4 bases from J, with 20 bases between. The CDR3 DNA reads TGTGCCAGCAGCGGGGCTGCAGGGATCGACGGAGAGACCCAGTACTTC. It yields the protein CASSGAAGIDGETQYF.

V is TRBV9 and J is TRBJ2-7; D is ambiguous. The CDR3 spans 11 residues. The V gene lost 3 bases and the J gene lost 7 bases, with 8 bases spanning the gap. CDR1 is SGDLS and CDR2 is YYNGEE in the germline V gene. The CDR3 DNA is TGTGCCAGCAGCGACGATTTGGAGCAGTACTTC. Amino acids: CASSDDLEQYF.

V usage is TRBV4-1 and J usage is TRBJ1-1, with 7 positions matching TRBD1. The germline V gene encodes CDR1 MGHRA and CDR2 YSYEKL. This CDR3 contains 14 residues. J was trimmed by 3 bases and V by 0 bases; bases with no gene match: 1. The chain's CDR3 is CASSQEDRDTEAFF. The CDR3, as DNA: TGCGCCAGCAGCCAAGAAGACAGGGACACTGAAGCTTTCTTT.

There are a few counts of this clone. This rearrangement joins TRBV10-3 to TRBJ1-1; 11 nucleotides line up with TRBD1. From germline, CDR1 is ENHRY and CDR2 SYGVKD. J was trimmed by 3 bases and V by 10 bases; bases with no gene match: 4. The CDR3 sequence is 13 residues long. CDR3 sequence: CATWTGGDTEAFF. The CDR3 nucleotides are TGTGCCACCTGGACAGGGGGCGACACTGAAGCTTTCTTT.

With respect to this clone: The sample contains more than one DNA sequence encoding this CDR3. This rearrangement joins TRBV16 to TRBJ2-7; no definite D call. Trimming removed 3 bases from V and 5 bases from J, with 5 bases in between. The CDR3 sequence is 11 residues long. Germline values: CDR1 KGHSY, CDR2 FQNENV. Written as DNA, the CDR3 is TGTGCCAGCAGCCAGGGAAACGAGCAGTACTTC. It codes for CASSQGNEQYF.

V usage is TRBV27 and J usage is TRBJ2-5; D gene ambiguous. The CDR3 runs to 13 residues. The V gene lost 5 bases and the J gene lost 5 bases, with 12 bases spanning the gap. Germline V gene data show CDR1 as MNHEY and CDR2 as SMNVEV (reference sequence). The CDR3 sequence: CASSPFAKETQYF. CDR3 sequence (DNA): TGTGCCAGCAGTCCTTTCGCGAAGGAGACCCAGTACTTC.

This chain uses TRBV27 with TRBJ2-7; a weak D match, TRBD2 (5 bases). V lost 5 bases to trimming and J lost 5 bases, with 16 bases between them. The germline gives CDR1 MNHEY, CDR2 SMNVEV (reference sequence). The CDR3 runs 14 residues. CDR3: CASSLSGNSNEQYF. CDR3 sequence (DNA): TGTGCCAGCAGTCTTTCGGGAAACTCTAACGAGCAGTACTTC.

This chain joins TRBV7-8 and TRBJ2-5; no firm D call. V was shortened by 5 bases and J by 7 bases, with 8 bases between the two germline ends. CDR1 and CDR2 (germline): SGHVS, FQNEAQ. The CDR3 is 11 residues long. The CDR3 nucleotides read TGTGCCAGCAGCCCGCCGGGGACCCAGTACTTC. Translated, it gives CASSPPGTQYF.

V usage is TRBV7-6 and J usage is TRBJ2-7, with TRBD2 matching 9 bases. This CDR3 is 15 amino acids long. The V and J ends lost 6 bases and 4 bases, in that order; junction bases with no gene match: 10. Germline CDR1 reads SGHVS; CDR2 reads FNYEAQ. CDR3 amino acids: CASSPAGTSSYEQYF. For the CDR3, the DNA is TGTGCCAGCAGTCCCGCCGGGACTAGCAGTTACGAGCAGTACTTC.

This clone turned up a few times. V and J are TRBV6-1 and TRBJ2-5; tentatively, D is TRBD2 (5 bases). CDR1 and CDR2 (germline): MNHNS, SASEGT. V shed 8 bases and J shed 1 base, with 11 bases lying between them. This CDR3 is built from 13 residues. CDR3 loop: CASARTSQETQYF. For the CDR3, the DNA is TGTGCCAGCGCTAGGACTTCCCAAGAGACCCAGTACTTC.

This clone was found a few times. Additional DNA sequences in this sample encode the identical CDR3. CDR3 coding DNA: TGTGCCAGCAGTCTACAGGGAGGCGAGCAGTACTTC. Protein: CASSLQGGEQYF. This rearrangement joins TRBV27 to TRBJ2-7; D is tentatively TRBD1 or TRBD2 (6 bases each). Germline lookup yields CDR1 MNHEY and CDR2 SMNVEV (reference sequence). Deletions cut 5 bases from V and 6 bases from J, with 11 bases between. There are 12 residues in the CDR3.

The chain links TRBV7-3 to TRBJ2-1, with 10 bases fitting TRBD1. The CDR3 is made up of 14 amino acids. V shed 5 bases, J shed 7 bases, and the junction held 5 bases outside the gene matches. Germline CDR1 is SGHTA and CDR2 is FQGTGA. CDR3 region: CASSPWTGGNEQFF. In DNA form, the CDR3 reads TGTGCCAGCAGCCCTTGGACAGGGGGGAATGAGCAGTTCTTC.

In its sample, this clone was seen a few times. This sequence joins TRBV28 and TRBJ2-3, with D possibly TRBD1 on 5 matching bases. Trimming shortened V by 10 bases and J by 2 bases, and 25 bases separated the two germline ends. The CDR3 totals 17 residues. Germline CDR1 MDHEN, CDR2 SYDVKM. Here the CDR3 DNA reads TGTGCCACCCTCCCCCTCTCTTTAGAAGGGGACACAGATACGCAGTATTTT. It encodes CATLPLSLEGDTDTQYF.

This clone is medium-sized (0.01 to 0.1%). The V and J genes are TRBV25-1 and TRBJ2-1, with 9 bases aligning to TRBD2. V gave up 8 bases and J gave up 8 bases; unmatched junction bases: 7. The CDR3 length is 13 residues. CDR1 and CDR2 from the germline V gene are MGHDK and SYGVNS. CDR3 bases: TGTGCCAGCTCCAGGACTAGCGTCGATGAGCAGTTCTTC. Its translation is CASSRTSVDEQFF. Full variable domain (remainder filled in from reference TRBV25-1 and TRBJ2-1): EADIYQTPRYLVIGTGKKITLECSQTMGHDKMYWYQQDPGMELHLIHYSYGVNSTEKGDLSSESTVSRIRTEHFPLTLESARPSHTSQYLCASSRTSVDEQFFGPGTRLTVL.

The chain uses TRBV4-1 and TRBJ2-5; 8 bases fit TRBD2. Trimming cost V 1 base and J 4 bases; bases outside gene matches: 17. Germline V CDR1 and CDR2: MGHRA, YSYEKL. The CDR3 is 19 residues long. The CDR3 bases are TGCGCCAGCAGCCAAGCATTCAGAGGGTCACGGGAGGGGCTAGAGACCCAGTACTTC. Translated: CASSQAFRGSREGLETQYF.

This chain joins TRBV2 and TRBJ2-2; possibly TRBD1 or TRBD2 for D (5 bases each). CDR1 is SNHLY and CDR2 is FYNNEI in the germline V gene. CDR3 length: 11 residues. V was shortened by 7 bases and J by 7 bases, with 7 bases between the two germline ends. The CDR3 reads CASTGSGELFF. CDR3 sequence (DNA): TGTGCCAGCACAGGGAGCGGGGAGCTGTTTTTT.

This chain links TRBV13 with TRBJ2-3; maybe TRBD2 (5 bases). CDR1 and CDR2 from the germline V gene are PRHDT and FYEKMQ (reference sequence). Trimming stripped 6 bases from V and 4 bases from J, with 8 bases between. CDR3 length equals 12 residues. The CDR3 DNA reads as TGTGCCAGCAGGGGTAGCGCAGATACGCAGTATTTT. Protein: CASRGSADTQYF. The variable domain in full, completed from reference TRBV13 and TRBJ2-3, reads AAGVIQSPRHLIKEKRETATLKCYPIPRHDTVYWYQQGPGQDPQFLISFYEKMQSDKGSIPDRFSAQQFSDYHSELNMSSLELGDSALYFCASRGSADTQYFGPGTRLTVL.

This rearrangement joins TRBV7-9 to TRBJ2-1, with D tentatively TRBD2 (6 bases). Germline CDR1 is SEHNR and CDR2 is FQNEAQ (reference sequence). The CDR3 length is 18 residues. V lost 4 bases to trimming and J lost 0 bases, with 19 bases between them. Here the CDR3 DNA reads TGTGCCAGCAGCTCCCCAACCCCTAGGCGGGACTCCTACAATGAGCAGTTCTTC. This codes for CASSSPTPRRDSYNEQFF.